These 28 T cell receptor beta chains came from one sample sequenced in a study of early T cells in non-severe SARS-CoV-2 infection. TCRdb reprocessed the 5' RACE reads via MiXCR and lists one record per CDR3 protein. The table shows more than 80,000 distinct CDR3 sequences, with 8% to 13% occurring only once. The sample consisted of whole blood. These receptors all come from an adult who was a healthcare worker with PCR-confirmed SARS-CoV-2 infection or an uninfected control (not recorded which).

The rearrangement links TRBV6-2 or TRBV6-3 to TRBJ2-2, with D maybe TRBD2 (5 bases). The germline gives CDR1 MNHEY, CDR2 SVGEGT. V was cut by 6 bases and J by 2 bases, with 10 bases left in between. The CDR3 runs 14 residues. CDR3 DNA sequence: TGTGCCAGCAGGAGGACTGGCAACACCGGGGAGCTGTTTTTT. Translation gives CASRRTGNTGELFF.

As DNA, the CDR3 is TGTGCCAGCAGTGAGGTCAGGGCTAATGAAAAACTGTTTTTT. Protein product: CASSEVRANEKLFF. The chain recombines TRBV2 with TRBJ1-4; D is perhaps TRBD1 (5 bases). Germline V gene sequence: CDR1 SNHLY, CDR2 FYNNEI. Trimming shortened V by 3 bases and J by 3 bases, and 8 bases separated the two germline ends. CDR3 size: 14 residues. Combining the CDR3 with reference TRBV2 and TRBJ1-4 gives the whole variable domain EPEVTQTPSHQVTQMGQEVILRCVPISNHLYFYWYRQILGQKVEFLVSFYNNEISEKSEIFDDQFSVERPDGSNFTLKIRSTKLEDSAMYFCASSEVRANEKLFFGSGTQLSVL.

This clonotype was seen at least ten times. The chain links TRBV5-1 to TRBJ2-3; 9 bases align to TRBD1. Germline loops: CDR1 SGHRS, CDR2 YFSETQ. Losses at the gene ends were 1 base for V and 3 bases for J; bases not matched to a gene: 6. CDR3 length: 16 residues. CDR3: CASSLHTGQGTDTQYF. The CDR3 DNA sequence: TGCGCCAGCAGCTTGCATACAGGACAGGGGACAGATACGCAGTATTTT. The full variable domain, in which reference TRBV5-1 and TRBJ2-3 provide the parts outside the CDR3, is KAGVTQTPRYLIKTRGQQVTLSCSPISGHRSVSWYQQTPGQGLQFLFEYFSETQRNKGNFPGRFSGRQFSNSRSEMNVSTLELGDSALYLCASSLHTGQGTDTQYFGPGTRLTVL.

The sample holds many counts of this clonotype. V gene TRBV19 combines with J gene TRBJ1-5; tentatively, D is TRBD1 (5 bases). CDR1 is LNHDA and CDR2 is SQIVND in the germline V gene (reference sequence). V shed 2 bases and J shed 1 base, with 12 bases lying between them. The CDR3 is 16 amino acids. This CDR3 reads CASSITGAGSNQPQHF. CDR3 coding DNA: TGTGCCAGTAGTATAACTGGGGCAGGGAGCAATCAGCCCCAGCATTTT. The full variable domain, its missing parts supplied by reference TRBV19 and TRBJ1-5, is DGGITQSPKYLFRKEGQNVTLSCEQNLNHDAMYWYRQDPGQGLRLIYYSQIVNDFQKGDIAEGYSVSREKKESFPLTVTSAQKNPTAFYLCASSITGAGSNQPQHFGDGTRLSIL.

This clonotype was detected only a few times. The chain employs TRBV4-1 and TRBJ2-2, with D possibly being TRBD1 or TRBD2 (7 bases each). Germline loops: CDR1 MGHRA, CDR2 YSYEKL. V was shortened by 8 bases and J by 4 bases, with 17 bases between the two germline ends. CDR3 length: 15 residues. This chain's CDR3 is CASQGGRTGTGELFF. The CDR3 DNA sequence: TGCGCCAGCCAGGGGGGGAGAACAGGCACCGGGGAGCTGTTTTTT.

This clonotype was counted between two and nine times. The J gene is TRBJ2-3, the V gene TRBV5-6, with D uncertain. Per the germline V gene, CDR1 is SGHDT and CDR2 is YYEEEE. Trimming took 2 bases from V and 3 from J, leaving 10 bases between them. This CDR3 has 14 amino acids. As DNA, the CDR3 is TGTGCCAGCAGCTTTTTGGGCCGGACAGATACGCAGTATTTT. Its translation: CASSFLGRTDTQYF. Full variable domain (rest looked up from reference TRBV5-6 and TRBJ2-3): DAGVTQSPTHLIKTRGQQVTLRCSPKSGHDTVSWYQQALGQGPQFIFQYYEEEERQRGNFPDRFSGHQFPNYSSELNVNALLLGDSALYLCASSFLGRTDTQYFGPGTRLTVL.

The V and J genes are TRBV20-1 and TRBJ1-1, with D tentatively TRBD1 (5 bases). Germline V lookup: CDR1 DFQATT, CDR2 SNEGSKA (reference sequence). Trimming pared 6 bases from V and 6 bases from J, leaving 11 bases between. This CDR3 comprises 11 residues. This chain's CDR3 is CSAVGGAEAFF. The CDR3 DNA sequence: TGCAGTGCGGTGGGGGGAGCTGAAGCTTTCTTT.

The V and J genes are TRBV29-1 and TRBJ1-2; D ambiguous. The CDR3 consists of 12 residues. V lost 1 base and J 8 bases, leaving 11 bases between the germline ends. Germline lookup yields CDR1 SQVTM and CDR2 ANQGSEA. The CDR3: CSVEGQWYGYTF. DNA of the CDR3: TGCAGCGTTGAAGGTCAGTGGTACGGCTACACCTTC.

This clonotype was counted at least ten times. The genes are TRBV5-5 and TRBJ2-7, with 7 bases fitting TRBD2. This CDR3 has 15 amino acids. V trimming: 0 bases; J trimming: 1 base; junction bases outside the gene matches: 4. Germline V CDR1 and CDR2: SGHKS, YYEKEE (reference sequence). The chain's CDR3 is CASSLDWRESYEQYF. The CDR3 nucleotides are TGTGCCAGCAGCTTGGACTGGCGGGAGTCCTACGAGCAGTACTTC.

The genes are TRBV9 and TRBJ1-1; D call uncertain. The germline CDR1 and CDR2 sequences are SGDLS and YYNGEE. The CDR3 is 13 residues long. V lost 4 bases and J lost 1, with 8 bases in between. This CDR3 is CASSSRGNTEAFF. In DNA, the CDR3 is TGTGCCAGCAGCTCCCGGGGGAACACTGAAGCTTTCTTT.

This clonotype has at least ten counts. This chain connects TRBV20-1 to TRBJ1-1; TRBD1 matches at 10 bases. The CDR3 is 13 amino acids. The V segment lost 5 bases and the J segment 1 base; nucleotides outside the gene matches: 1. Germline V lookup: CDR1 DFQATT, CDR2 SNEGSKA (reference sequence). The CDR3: CSAWTGGNTEAFF. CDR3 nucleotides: TGCAGTGCTTGGACAGGGGGGAACACTGAAGCTTTCTTT.

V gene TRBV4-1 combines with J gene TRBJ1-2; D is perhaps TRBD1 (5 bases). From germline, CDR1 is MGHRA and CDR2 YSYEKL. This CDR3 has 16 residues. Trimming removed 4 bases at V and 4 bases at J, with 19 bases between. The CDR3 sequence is CASSPPSSGPTYGYTF. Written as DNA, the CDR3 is TGCGCCAGCAGCCCCCCCTCGTCAGGGCCGACCTATGGCTACACCTTC.

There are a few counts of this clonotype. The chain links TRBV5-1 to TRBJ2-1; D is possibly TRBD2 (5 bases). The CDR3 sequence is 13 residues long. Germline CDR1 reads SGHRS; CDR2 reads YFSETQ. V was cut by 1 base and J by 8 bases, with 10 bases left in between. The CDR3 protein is CASSLRASYEQFF. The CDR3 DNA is TGCGCCAGCAGCTTGAGGGCTAGCTATGAGCAGTTCTTC.

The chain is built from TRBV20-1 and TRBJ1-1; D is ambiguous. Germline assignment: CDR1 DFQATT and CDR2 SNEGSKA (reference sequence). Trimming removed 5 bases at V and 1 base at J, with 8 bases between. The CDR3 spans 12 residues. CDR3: CSAPTENTEAFF. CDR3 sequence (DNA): TGCAGTGCTCCAACGGAGAACACTGAAGCTTTCTTT.

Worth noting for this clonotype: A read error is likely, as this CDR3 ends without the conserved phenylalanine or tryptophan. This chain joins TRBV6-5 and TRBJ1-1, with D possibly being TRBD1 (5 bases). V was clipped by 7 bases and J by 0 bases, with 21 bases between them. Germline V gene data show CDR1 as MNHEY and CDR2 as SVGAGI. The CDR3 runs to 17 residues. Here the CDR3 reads CASKTRGAFTMNTEAFL. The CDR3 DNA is TGTGCCAGCAAAACAAGGGGCGCTTTTACCATGAACACTGAAGCTTTCCTT.

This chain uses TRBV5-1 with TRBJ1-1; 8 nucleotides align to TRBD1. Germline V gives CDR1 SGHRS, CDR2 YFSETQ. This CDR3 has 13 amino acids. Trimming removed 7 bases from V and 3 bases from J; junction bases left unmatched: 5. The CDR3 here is CASGPQGDTEAFF. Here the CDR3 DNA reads TGCGCCAGCGGACCACAGGGGGACACTGAAGCTTTCTTT.

CDR3 nucleotides: TGTGCCAGCAGCTTAATCGCCAACTACAATGAGCAGTTCTTC. It is translated as CASSLIANYNEQFF. The gene calls are TRBV7-3 and TRBJ2-1; no definite D call. Trimming stripped 1 base from V and 3 bases from J, with 7 bases between. CDR3 length: 14 residues. From germline, CDR1 is SGHTA and CDR2 FQGTGA.

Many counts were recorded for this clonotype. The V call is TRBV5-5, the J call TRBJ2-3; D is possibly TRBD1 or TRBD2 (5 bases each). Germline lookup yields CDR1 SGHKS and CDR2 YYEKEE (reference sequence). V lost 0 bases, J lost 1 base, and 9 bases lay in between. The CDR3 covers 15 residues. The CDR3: CASSLGDRRTDTQYF. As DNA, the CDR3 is TGTGCCAGCAGCTTGGGGGACCGACGCACAGATACGCAGTATTTT.

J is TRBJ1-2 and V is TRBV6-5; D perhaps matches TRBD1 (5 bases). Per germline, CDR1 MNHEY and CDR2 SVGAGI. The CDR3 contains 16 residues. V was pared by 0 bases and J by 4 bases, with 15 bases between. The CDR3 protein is CASSYSSSGFTYGYTF. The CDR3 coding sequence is TGTGCCAGCAGTTACTCGTCTTCAGGGTTTACCTATGGCTACACCTTC.

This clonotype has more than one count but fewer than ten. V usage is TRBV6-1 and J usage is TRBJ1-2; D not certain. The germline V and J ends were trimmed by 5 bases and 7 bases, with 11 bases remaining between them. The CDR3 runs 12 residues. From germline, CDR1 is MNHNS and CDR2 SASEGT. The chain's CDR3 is CASSSTFVGYTF. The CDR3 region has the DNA TGTGCCAGCAGTTCAACCTTCGTTGGCTACACCTTC.

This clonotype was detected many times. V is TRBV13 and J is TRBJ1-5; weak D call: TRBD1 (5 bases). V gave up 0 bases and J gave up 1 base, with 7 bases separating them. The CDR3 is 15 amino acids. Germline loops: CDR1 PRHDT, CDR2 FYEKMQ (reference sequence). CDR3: CASSLGGVSNQPQHF. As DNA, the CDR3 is TGTGCCAGCAGCTTAGGAGGGGTGAGCAATCAGCCCCAGCATTTT.

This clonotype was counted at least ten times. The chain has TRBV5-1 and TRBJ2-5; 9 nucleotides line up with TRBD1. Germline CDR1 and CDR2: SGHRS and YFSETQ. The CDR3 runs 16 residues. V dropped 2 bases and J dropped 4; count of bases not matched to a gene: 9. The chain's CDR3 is CASSFPYRGRRETQYF. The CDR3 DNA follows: TGCGCCAGCAGCTTCCCTTACAGGGGGCGCCGAGAGACCCAGTACTTC.

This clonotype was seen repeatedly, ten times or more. CDR3 amino acids: CASSPPGIQPQHF. CDR3 DNA: TGTGCCAGCTCACCACCCGGGATCCAGCCCCAGCATTTT. The chain combines TRBV18 with TRBJ1-5; unclear D gene. The germline CDR1 and CDR2 sequences are KGHSH and LQKENI. Trimming took 0 bases from V and 7 from J, leaving 7 bases between them. This CDR3 is built from 13 residues.

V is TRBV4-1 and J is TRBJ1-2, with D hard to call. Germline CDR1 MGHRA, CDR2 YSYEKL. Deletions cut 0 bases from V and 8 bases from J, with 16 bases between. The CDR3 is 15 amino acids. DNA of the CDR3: TGCGCCAGCAGCCAAGATAGTCCGGCGATTTACGGCTACACCTTC. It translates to CASSQDSPAIYGYTF.

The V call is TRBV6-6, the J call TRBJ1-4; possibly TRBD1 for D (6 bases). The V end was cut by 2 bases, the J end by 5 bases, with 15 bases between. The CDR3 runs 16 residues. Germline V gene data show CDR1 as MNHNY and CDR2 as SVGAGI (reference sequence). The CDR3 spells CASSYQGPSPNEKLFF. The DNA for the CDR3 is TGTGCCAGCAGTTACCAGGGGCCTTCACCAAATGAAAAACTGTTTTTT.

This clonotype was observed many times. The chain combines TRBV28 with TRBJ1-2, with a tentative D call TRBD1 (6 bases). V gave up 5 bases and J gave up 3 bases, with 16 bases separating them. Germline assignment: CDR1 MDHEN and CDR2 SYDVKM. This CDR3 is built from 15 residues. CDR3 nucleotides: TGTGCCAGCAGTCCCCGGGTGGGGGCGTACTATGGCTACACCTTC. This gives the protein CASSPRVGAYYGYTF.

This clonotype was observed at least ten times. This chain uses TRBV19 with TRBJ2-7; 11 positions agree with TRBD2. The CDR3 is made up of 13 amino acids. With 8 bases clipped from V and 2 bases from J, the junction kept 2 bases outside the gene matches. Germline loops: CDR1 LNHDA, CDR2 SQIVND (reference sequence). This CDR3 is CASGTSGTYEQYF. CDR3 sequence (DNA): TGTGCCAGTGGGACTAGCGGTACCTACGAGCAGTACTTC.

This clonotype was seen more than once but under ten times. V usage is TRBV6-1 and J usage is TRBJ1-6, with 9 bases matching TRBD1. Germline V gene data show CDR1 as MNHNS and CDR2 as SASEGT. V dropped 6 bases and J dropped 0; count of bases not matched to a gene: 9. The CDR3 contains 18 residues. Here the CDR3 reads CASRETGTGFSYNSPLHF. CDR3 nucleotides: TGTGCCAGCAGGGAAACCGGGACAGGGTTCTCCTATAATTCACCCCTCCACTTT.